The 9 T cell receptor beta chains reported below all come from one sample, sequenced in a study of Graves' ophthalmopathy and Graves' hyperthyroidism. CDR3 regions of TCR beta were amplified from RNA transcripts. RT-PCR in the first round used HTBI primers; a second-round multiplex PCR followed. TCRdb fed the multiplex PCR reads into MiXCR, producing one record per CDR3 protein. The sample records roughly 300,000 distinct CDR3 sequences, under 20% being singletons. The material sequenced was peripheral blood. These receptors were collected from an adult man with Graves' ophthalmopathy.

The table lists this clonotype with many counts. A read error is possible here, since a much larger clone lies one base away. The rearrangement joins TRBV11-2 to TRBJ1-1; TRBD1 is a possible D gene (5 bases). The CDR3 covers 17 residues. The V end was cut by 3 bases, the J end by 0 bases, with 17 bases between. In germline, CDR1 is SGHAT, CDR2 FQNNGV. Here the CDR3 DNA reads TGTGCCAGCAGCTTCCTACGACAGAAAATCTTGAACACTGAAGCTTTCTTT. This encodes CASSFLRQKILNTEAFF.

This clonotype was recorded many times. The chain is built from TRBV28 and TRBJ1-1, with unresolved D. Trimming pared 6 bases from V and 0 bases from J, leaving 5 bases between. Looked up from germline, CDR1 is MDHEN and CDR2 is SYDVKM. CDR3 length: 12 amino acids. CDR3 region: CASRVLNTEAFF. The CDR3 region has the DNA TGTGCCAGCAGGGTTCTGAACACTGAAGCTTTCTTT.

The rearrangement joins TRBV6-1 to TRBJ1-6; D is perhaps TRBD1 (5 bases). The ends were cut back, 10 bases at V and 1 base at J, with 11 bases in the middle. Germline V gene data show CDR1 as MNHNS and CDR2 as SASEGT. CDR3 length equals 14 residues. CDR3 DNA sequence: TGTGCCATCAGGGAGGGGTCCTATAATTCACCCCTCCACTTT. Translation gives CAIREGSYNSPLHF.

This clonotype was detected many times. This chain links TRBV5-1 with TRBJ1-1, with D possibly TRBD1 on 5 matching bases. The length of the CDR3 is 14 residues. Trimming shortened V by 4 bases and J by 2 bases, and 12 bases separated the two germline ends. CDR1 SGHRS and CDR2 YFSETQ come from the germline V gene. The CDR3 nucleotides are TGCGCCAGCAGCCCAAACACAGGTAACACTGAAGCTTTCTTT. Its translation is CASSPNTGNTEAFF.

The sample holds many counts of this clonotype. This sequence joins TRBV27 and TRBJ1-1; D unresolved. V was trimmed by 4 bases and J by 0 bases, leaving 15 bases between them. CDR3 length: 16 residues. The germline gives CDR1 MNHEY, CDR2 SMNVEV (reference sequence). The CDR3 loop is CASSSAGSVMNTEAFF. In nucleotides, the CDR3 is TGTGCCAGCAGTTCCGCGGGCAGTGTCATGAACACTGAAGCTTTCTTT.

This clonotype was recorded many times. The chain employs TRBV29-1 and TRBJ1-5, with D perhaps matching TRBD1 (5 bases). CDR1 is SQVTM and CDR2 is ANQGSEA in the germline V gene. This CDR3 spans 13 amino acids. V lost 5 bases and J lost 4, with 12 bases in between. CDR3 residues: CSVRGTGNQPQHF. CDR3 coding DNA: TGCAGCGTTCGAGGAACAGGAAATCAGCCCCAGCATTTT.

This clonotype was detected many times. The gene calls are TRBV18 and TRBJ1-2, with 8 bases fitting TRBD1. The V segment lost 5 bases and the J segment 5 bases; nucleotides outside the gene matches: 10. Germline values: CDR1 KGHSH, CDR2 LQKENI. There are 15 residues in the CDR3. The CDR3 reads CASSAKQGAFYGYTF. The CDR3 DNA sequence: TGTGCCAGCTCAGCCAAGCAGGGGGCGTTTTATGGCTACACCTTC.

This clonotype has more than one count but fewer than ten. A much larger clone differs by one base, so this may be a read error. The chain combines TRBV6-1 with TRBJ1-6; 8 bases agree with TRBD1. This CDR3 comprises 16 residues. Per the germline V gene, CDR1 is MNHNS and CDR2 is SASEGT. CDR3 in amino acids: CASSLWEDRVNPPLHF. The CDR3 DNA follows: TGTGCCAGCAGTCTATGGGAGGACAGGGTTAATCCACCCCTCCACTTT.

This clonotype has a handful of counts. The chain couples TRBV6-1 to TRBJ1-3, with 8 bases matching TRBD1. The CDR3 spans 14 residues. Germline CDR1 MNHNS, CDR2 SASEGT. J was trimmed by 4 bases and V by 6 bases; bases with no gene match: 5. In nucleotides, the CDR3 is TGTGCCAGCAGCCGACAGGGGTGGGGAAACACCATATATTTT. It codes for CASSRQGWGNTIYF.